A single sample gave rise to the 17 T cell receptor beta chains below, sequenced in a study of blood T cell repertoires in COVID-19. Clones were sequenced by immunoSEQ multiplex PCR, and TCRdb holds only the in-frame ones, with some missing. Among some 80,000 clones listed, 81% were seen once. Sequences were obtained from peripheral blood. Receptors originate from an older man with acute or convalescent COVID-19.

The rearrangement links TRBV27 to TRBJ2-7; a possible D gene is TRBD1 (6 bases). This CDR3 is built from 14 residues. Germline loops: CDR1 MNHEY, CDR2 SMNVEV (reference sequence). Trimming pared 4 bases from V and 5 bases from J, leaving 15 bases between. The CDR3 nucleotides are TGTGCCAGCAGTTCCGCAGGGGTTCACGACGAGCAGTACTTC. This gives the protein CASSSAGVHDEQYF.

The chain carries TRBV9 and TRBJ1-1, with D maybe TRBD1 (5 bases). V was trimmed by 3 bases and J by 6 bases, leaving 12 bases between them. Germline V gene data show CDR1 as SGDLS and CDR2 as YYNGEE. The CDR3 loop spans 13 amino acids. The CDR3 DNA is TGTGCCAGCAGCGCCCGGGGGGGGTCTGAAGCTTTCTTT. It is translated as CASSARGGSEAFF.

The chain's CDR3 is CASSLALASYNEQFF. CDR3 DNA sequence: TGCGCCAGCAGCTTGGCACTAGCCTCCTACAATGAGCAGTTCTTC. The J gene is TRBJ2-1, the V gene TRBV5-1, with D possibly matching TRBD2 (6 bases). V lost 0 bases and J 0 bases, leaving 7 bases between the germline ends. The V gene's germline CDR1 is SGHRS and CDR2 YFSETQ. This CDR3 region has 15 residues. The variable domain in full, completed from reference TRBV5-1 and TRBJ2-1, reads KAGVTQTPRYLIKTRGQQVTLSCSPISGHRSVSWYQQTPGQGLQFLFEYFSETQRNKGNFPGRFSGRQFSNSRSEMNVSTLELGDSALYLCASSLALASYNEQFFGPGTRLTVL.

This chain uses TRBV5-1 with TRBJ2-2; D gene uncertain. Germline values: CDR1 SGHRS, CDR2 YFSETQ. Trimming pared 1 base from V and 2 bases from J, leaving 6 bases between. The length of the CDR3 is 14 residues. The CDR3 here is CASSLPRNTGELFF. The CDR3 DNA reads as TGCGCCAGCAGCTTGCCCAGAAACACCGGGGAGCTGTTTTTT.

The chain uses TRBV9 and TRBJ2-2, with a weak D call TRBD1 (6 bases). V dropped 7 bases and J dropped 2 bases, with 15 bases sitting between them. There are 15 residues in the CDR3. Germline assignment: CDR1 SGDLS and CDR2 YYNGEE. The DNA for the CDR3 is TGTGCCAGCGCTACGGGACACCGAAACACCGGGGAGCTGTTTTTT. This encodes CASATGHRNTGELFF. Complete variable domain (other parts from reference TRBV9 and TRBJ2-2): DSGVTQTPKHLITATGQRVTLRCSPRSGDLSVYWYQQSLDQGLQFLIQYYNGEERAKGNILERFSAQQFPDLHSELNLSSLELGDSALYFCASATGHRNTGELFFGEGSRLTVL.

This chain uses TRBV5-1 with TRBJ2-2; D is possibly TRBD1 (6 bases). CDR3 length: 14 residues. Trimming shortened V by 3 bases and J by 3 bases, and 9 bases separated the two germline ends. Germline V CDR1 and CDR2: SGHRS, YFSETQ. CDR3 bases: TGCGCCAGCAGCTGGACAGTTGACACCGGGGAGCTGTTTTTT. Protein: CASSWTVDTGELFF.

This clone was detected only once. This sequence joins TRBV19 and TRBJ2-3; the D gene is possibly TRBD2 (6 bases). Germline-derived CDR1 and CDR2 are LNHDA and SQIVND (reference sequence). V lost 6 bases, J lost 6 bases, and 22 bases lay in between. The CDR3 is 16 amino acids. DNA for the CDR3: TGTGCCAGTAGCCAACTAGCAGGGCAGGGATCCGATACGCAGTATTTT. Its translation is CASSQLAGQGSDTQYF.

V is TRBV27 and J is TRBJ1-2, with D perhaps TRBD1 (6 bases). The CDR3 extends over 13 amino acids. Trimming stripped 6 bases from V and 2 bases from J, with 10 bases between. In germline, CDR1 is MNHEY, CDR2 SMNVEV (reference sequence). This CDR3 reads CASSGTGNYGYTF. The CDR3 DNA sequence: TGTGCCAGCAGCGGAACAGGGAACTATGGCTACACCTTC.

The chain carries TRBV29-1 and TRBJ1-6; tentative D call: TRBD1 (6 bases). Between the trimmed V and J ends, which lost 6 bases and 5 bases, there was a span of 11 bases. Germline CDR1 reads SQVTM; CDR2 reads ANQGSEA. The CDR3 extends over 13 amino acids. The CDR3 nucleotides read TGCAGCGTAACACAGGGAAATAATTCACCCCTCCACTTT. This codes for CSVTQGNNSPLHF. Using reference TRBV29-1 and TRBJ1-6 for the parts outside the CDR3, the full variable domain is SAVISQKPSRDICQRGTSLTIQCQVDSQVTMMFWYRQQPGQSLTLIATANQGSEATYESGFVIDKFPISRPNLTFSTLTVSNMSPEDSSIYLCSVTQGNNSPLHFGNGTRLTVT.

The chain is built from TRBV7-3 and TRBJ1-1; no clear D. Per the germline V gene, CDR1 is SGHTA and CDR2 is FQGTGA. The V and J ends lost 0 bases and 1 base respectively, with 9 bases between them. The CDR3 length is 15 residues. In DNA, the CDR3 is TGTGCCAGCAGCTTAACTGGAGCCGGGAACACTGAAGCTTTCTTT. As protein: CASSLTGAGNTEAFF.

The chain is built from TRBV4-2 and TRBJ1-5; TRBD1 is a possible D gene (6 bases). The CDR3 loop spans 15 amino acids. Germline V CDR1 and CDR2: LGHNA, YNFKEQ. V dropped 4 bases and J dropped 4 bases, with 14 bases sitting between them. The CDR3 loop is CASSPTDSLNQPQHF. In DNA form, the CDR3 reads TGTGCCAGCAGCCCCACGGACAGCTTGAATCAGCCCCAGCATTTT.

The rearrangement joins TRBV7-3 to TRBJ2-1; D might be TRBD2 (5 bases). The germline V and J ends were trimmed by 5 bases and 0 bases, with 29 bases remaining between them. The CDR3 loop spans 21 amino acids. Germline assignment: CDR1 SGHTA and CDR2 FQGTGA. The CDR3: CASSLPDGLFQRSSSYNEQFF. The CDR3 DNA follows: TGTGCCAGCAGCCTCCCGGACGGTTTGTTCCAGCGGTCGAGCTCCTACAATGAGCAGTTCTTC.

The rearrangement uses TRBV18 and TRBJ1-4, with 8 bases matching TRBD1. This CDR3 region has 17 residues. V was clipped by 3 bases and J by 1 base; unmatched bases: 7. Germline CDR1 and CDR2: KGHSH and LQKENI. The CDR3 loop reads CASSPGQGRGTNEKLFF. For the CDR3, the DNA is TGTGCCAGCTCACCTGGACAGGGAAGAGGAACTAATGAAAAACTGTTTTTT.

The DNA of the CDR3 is TGTGCCAGTATGGGGAGGTACAATGAGCAGTTCTTC. Translation gives CASMGRYNEQFF. The V gene is TRBV19, the J gene TRBJ2-1; TRBD2 is a possible D gene (6 bases). CDR3 length equals 12 residues. CDR1 is LNHDA and CDR2 is SQIVND in the germline V gene (reference sequence). The ends were cut back, 7 bases at V and 4 bases at J, with 8 bases in the middle.

The chain couples TRBV30 to TRBJ1-2; D gene ambiguous. The germline V gene encodes CDR1 GTSNPN and CDR2 SVGIG (reference sequence). CDR3 size: 14 residues. With 7 bases removed from V and 8 bases from J, the gap between germline ends came to 23 bases. CDR3 nucleotides: TGTGCCTTACGGTCTCCGTCTGGGCGTCGAGGCTACACCTTC. It specifies CALRSPSGRRGYTF.

The CDR3 reads CASSLTGPDTEAFF. CDR3 coding DNA: TGCGCCAGCAGCTTAACAGGTCCAGATACTGAAGCTTTCTTT. The chain couples TRBV5-1 to TRBJ1-1, with D perhaps matching TRBD1 (5 bases). CDR3 size: 14 residues. V was pared by 2 bases and J by 5 bases, with 13 bases between. Germline assignment: CDR1 SGHRS and CDR2 YFSETQ. Full variable domain (rest looked up from reference TRBV5-1 and TRBJ1-1): KAGVTQTPRYLIKTRGQQVTLSCSPISGHRSVSWYQQTPGQGLQFLFEYFSETQRNKGNFPGRFSGRQFSNSRSEMNVSTLELGDSALYLCASSLTGPDTEAFFGQGTRLTVV.

The J gene is TRBJ2-2, the V gene TRBV11-3, with D possibly being TRBD2 (5 bases). Per the germline V gene, CDR1 is SGHNT and CDR2 is YENEEA. CDR3 length equals 13 residues. Deletions cut 5 bases from V and 8 bases from J, with 12 bases between. Written as DNA, the CDR3 is TGTGCCAGCAGCCCCCGGACTTTGGGGGAGCTGTTTTTT. It encodes CASSPRTLGELFF.